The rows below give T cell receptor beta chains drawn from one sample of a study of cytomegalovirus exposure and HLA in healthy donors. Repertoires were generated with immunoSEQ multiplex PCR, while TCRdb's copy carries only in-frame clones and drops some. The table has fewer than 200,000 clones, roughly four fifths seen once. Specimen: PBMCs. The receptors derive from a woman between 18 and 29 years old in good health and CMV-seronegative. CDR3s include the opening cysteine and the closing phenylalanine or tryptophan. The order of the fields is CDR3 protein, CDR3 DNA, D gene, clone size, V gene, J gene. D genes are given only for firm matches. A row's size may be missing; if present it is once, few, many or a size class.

CASRGPIYEQYF	TGTGCCAGCAGGGGGCCCATTTACGAGCAGTACTTC	.	.	TRBV27	TRBJ2-7
CASSPDRVSYEQYF	TGTGCCAGCTCACCGGACAGGGTATCCTACGAGCAGTACTTC	TRBD1	.	TRBV18	TRBJ2-7
CASRTSPVGGGRAGQFF	TGTGCCAGCAGGACGAGCCCTGTCGGGGGCGGGAGGGCCGGGCAGTTCTTC	TRBD2	.	TRBV7-8	TRBJ2-1
CASSLRLANYGYTF	TGTGCCAGCAGCTTGCGACTAGCTAACTATGGCTACACCTTC	.	few	TRBV11-1	TRBJ1-2
CASSFSYSGANVLTF	TGTGCCAGCAGCTTTAGCTACTCTGGGGCCAACGTCCTGACTTTC	.	.	TRBV7-9	TRBJ2-6
CASSSQGAVETQYF	TGTGCCAGCAGCTCCCAGGGGGCGGTGGAGACCCAGTACTTC	TRBD1	.	TRBV5-4	TRBJ2-5
CASSPAYRQPRAFF	TGTGCCAGCAGTCCGGCCTATCGACAGCCGAGGGCTTTCTTT	.	.	TRBV11-2	TRBJ1-1
CASSWGQASSGNTIYF	TGTGCCAGCAGCTGGGGACAGGCTAGCTCTGGAAACACCATATATTTT	TRBD1	.	TRBV5-4	TRBJ1-3
CASLEYGNQPQHF	TGTGCCAGCTTGGAGTATGGCAATCAGCCCCAGCATTTT	.	.	TRBV6-1	TRBJ1-5
CASSPMGGVGTEAFF	TGCGCCAGCAGCCCCATGGGGGGGGTAGGCACTGAAGCTTTCTTT	.	.	TRBV4-1	TRBJ1-1
CASGLRLAGGPNEQFF	TGTGCTAGTGGTTTGAGACTAGCGGGGGGCCCAAATGAGCAGTTCTTC	TRBD2	.	TRBV12-5	TRBJ2-1
CASSEQGAGNEKLFF	TGTGCCAGCAGTGAACAGGGGGCGGGTAATGAAAAACTGTTTTTT	TRBD1	.	TRBV6-1	TRBJ1-4
CASSTDFYEQYF	TGTGCCAGCAGTACAGATTTCTACGAGCAGTACTTC	.	.	TRBV2	TRBJ2-7
CASSFRAGQSNQPQHF	TGCGCCAGCAGCTTCCGGGCCGGACAGAGCAATCAGCCCCAGCATTTT	.	.	TRBV5-1	TRBJ1-5
CASSYSQETQYF	TGTGCCAGTAGTTACTCACAAGAGACCCAGTACTTC	.	once	TRBV19	TRBJ2-5
CASSLAGHSYNEQFF	TGTGCCAGCAGTTTAGCGGGCCACTCCTACAATGAGCAGTTCTTC	TRBD2	.	TRBV7-9	TRBJ2-1
CASRTQGKGNTEAFF	TGTGCCAGCAGGACACAGGGGAAGGGAAACACTGAAGCTTTCTTT	TRBD1	.	TRBV6-6	TRBJ1-1
CASSRREAYNEQFF	TGTGCCAGCAGTCGGAGGGAGGCCTACAATGAGCAGTTCTTC	.	.	TRBV2	TRBJ2-1
CASRMVANTGELFF	TGTGCCAGCAGGATGGTAGCGAACACCGGGGAGCTGTTTTTT	.	.	TRBV7-8	TRBJ2-2
CASSPRDKVNTEAFF	TGTGCCAGCTCACCAAGGGACAAGGTTAACACTGAAGCTTTCTTT	.	.	TRBV18	TRBJ1-1
CASSQGSYSNQPQHF	TGCGCCAGCAGCCAAGGCAGTTATAGCAATCAGCCCCAGCATTTT	.	.	TRBV4-1	TRBJ1-5
CASSSTPSSGNTIYF	TGTGCCAGCAGCTCGACTCCGAGCTCTGGAAACACCATATATTTT	.	few	TRBV5-5	TRBJ1-3
CASSGPWTGRNEQYF	TGTGCCAGTAGTGGGCCCTGGACAGGGCGGAACGAGCAGTACTTC	TRBD1	.	TRBV19	TRBJ2-7
CATSPRQGRNYGYTF	TGTGCCACCAGCCCACGCCAGGGCAGAAACTATGGCTACACCTTC	.	few	TRBV15	TRBJ1-2
CSARQGIDYGYTF	TGCAGCGCCAGACAGGGGATTGACTATGGCTACACCTTC	TRBD1	.	TRBV29-1	TRBJ1-2
CAISSRTEGNTIYF	TGTGCCATCAGTTCAAGGACAGAAGGAAACACCATATATTTT	.	.	TRBV10-3	TRBJ1-3
CSVEGQGGGYTF	TGCAGCGTTGAAGGACAGGGTGGTGGCTACACCTTC	TRBD1	once	TRBV29-1	TRBJ1-2